The 10 T cell receptor beta chains in this list originate from one sample, sequenced in a study of HIV-infected patients and healthy controls. MiXCR was run by TCRdb on the 5' RACE reads, yielding one entry per CDR3 protein. The repertoire holds around 62,000 distinct CDR3 sequences, with about 19% as singletons. Sequenced sample: CD4+ T cells from blood. These receptors all stem from a human donor in good health.

This clonotype was seen more than once but under ten times. The rearrangement links TRBV10-3 to TRBJ2-3; tentatively, D is TRBD2 (6 bases). The ends were cut back, 5 bases at V and 0 bases at J, with 24 bases in the middle. CDR1 ENHRY and CDR2 SYGVKD come from the germline V gene. The CDR3 extends over 19 amino acids. CDR3 sequence reads: CAISPKGLTAGPSTDTQYF. For the CDR3, the DNA is TGTGCCATCAGTCCAAAGGGTCTGACGGCGGGACCTAGCACAGATACGCAGTATTTT.

This clonotype was seen at least ten times. The chain uses TRBV12-5 and TRBJ2-5, with 7 nucleotides matching TRBD2. Per germline, CDR1 LGHNT and CDR2 FRNRAP. V lost 1 base and J lost 5; bases outside the gene matches: 13. The CDR3 sequence is 17 residues long. CDR3 DNA sequence: TGTGCTAGTGGTTTGGCCCCCGGCGGGGGTTTTCAGGAGACCCAGTACTTC. Encoded protein: CASGLAPGGGFQETQYF.

This clonotype was counted at least ten times. In DNA, the CDR3 is TGTGCCAGCAGCAAGACGACTAGCGGGAGGACCGGGGAGCTGTTTTTT. Residues: CASSKTTSGRTGELFF. This chain uses TRBV13 with TRBJ2-2, with TRBD2 matching 13 bases. The germline CDR1 and CDR2 sequences are PRHDT and FYEKMQ (reference sequence). The junction had 5 bases not matched to a gene; V was cut back by 5 bases and J by 5 bases. The CDR3 extends over 16 amino acids.

This clonotype was picked up many times. V and J are TRBV28 and TRBJ2-7; D is unclear. The CDR3 has 14 amino acids. Germline V gives CDR1 MDHEN, CDR2 SYDVKM. V lost 6 bases, J lost 1 base, and 13 bases lay in between. CDR3: CASSSPTGSYEQYF. The CDR3 DNA sequence: TGTGCCAGCAGCTCCCCGACTGGATCCTACGAGCAGTACTTC.

This clonotype was counted a few times. The rearrangement joins TRBV5-4 to TRBJ1-1; 8 bases line up with TRBD1. With V trimmed by 4 bases and J by 7 bases, 9 bases remained unmatched. The germline CDR1 and CDR2 sequences are SGHNT and YYREEE (reference sequence). The CDR3 consists of 14 residues. CDR3 bases: TGTGCCAGCAGCAGCCGGGACAGGAGCATTGAAGCTTTCTTT. Residues: CASSSRDRSIEAFF. Filled out from reference TRBV5-4 and TRBJ1-1, the complete variable domain reads ETGVTQSPTHLIKTRGQQVTLRCSSQSGHNTVSWYQQALGQGPQFIFQYYREEENGRGNFPPRFSGLQFPNYSSELNVNALELDDSALYLCASSSRDRSIEAFFGQGTRLTVV.

Ten or more counts support this clonotype. This sequence joins TRBV12-3 or TRBV12-4 and TRBJ2-4; 8 nucleotides align to TRBD1. Trimming removed 7 bases from V and 8 bases from J; junction bases left unmatched: 7. The CDR3 length is 13 residues. CDR3 bases: TGTGCCAGCACCTCAGGGGGCGCTGACATTCAGTACTTC. Amino acid sequence: CASTSGGADIQYF.

The V call is TRBV2, the J call TRBJ2-6; D gene ambiguous. This CDR3 is built from 15 residues. The V and J ends lost 6 bases and 3 bases respectively, with 12 bases between them. Germline assignment: CDR1 SNHLY and CDR2 FYNNEI. The CDR3 region is CASRVTALGANVLTF. The CDR3 DNA follows: TGTGCCAGCAGAGTAACTGCTCTTGGGGCCAACGTCCTGACTTTC. The full variable domain, its missing parts supplied by reference TRBV2 and TRBJ2-6, is EPEVTQTPSHQVTQMGQEVILRCVPISNHLYFYWYRQILGQKVEFLVSFYNNEISEKSEIFDDQFSVERPDGSNFTLKIRSTKLEDSAMYFCASRVTALGANVLTFGAGSRLTVL.

This clonotype came up many times. This rearrangement joins TRBV29-1 to TRBJ2-3, with 9 nucleotides matching TRBD2. Germline-derived CDR1 and CDR2 are SQVTM and ANQGSEA. V shed 1 base and J 0 bases; nucleotides not matched to a gene: 11. This CDR3 spans 18 amino acids. CDR3 sequence (DNA): TGCAGCGTTGAAGCCTACGGGCTAGCGGGAACTAGCACAGATACGCAGTATTTT. Translation gives CSVEAYGLAGTSTDTQYF.

The chain carries TRBV7-8 and TRBJ1-5, with 8 bases identical to TRBD1. In germline, CDR1 is SGHVS, CDR2 FQNEAQ. There are 16 residues in the CDR3. Trimming removed 4 bases from V and 3 bases from J; junction bases left unmatched: 8. The CDR3 DNA reads TGTGCCAGCAGCTCAGGGGACAGGACCTACAATCAGCCCCAGCATTTT. Encoded protein: CASSSGDRTYNQPQHF. Full variable domain (rest looked up from reference TRBV7-8 and TRBJ1-5): GAGVSQSPRYKVAKRGQDVALRCDPISGHVSLFWYQQALGQGPEFLTYFQNEAQLDKSGLPSDRFFAERPEGSVSTLKIQRTQQEDSAVYLCASSSGDRTYNQPQHFGDGTRLSIL.

This clonotype has only a few counts. V and J are TRBV30 and TRBJ2-1; weak D call: TRBD2 (6 bases). CDR1 is GTSNPN, CDR2 SVGIG, per germline (reference sequence). V lost 2 bases to trimming and J lost 0 bases, with 17 bases between them. The CDR3 runs to 17 residues. This CDR3 reads CAWSRRGIQSSYNEQFF. Here the CDR3 DNA reads TGTGCCTGGAGTAGGCGCGGGATACAGAGCTCCTACAATGAGCAGTTCTTC. Variable domain in full (rest from reference TRBV30 and TRBJ2-1): SQTIHQWPATLVQPVGSPLSLECTVEGTSNPNLYWYRQAAGRGLQLLFYSVGIGQISSEVPQNLSASRPQDRQFILSSKKLLLSDSGFYLCAWSRRGIQSSYNEQFFGPGTRLTVL.